This is a list of T cell receptor beta chains from one sample in a study of early T cells in non-severe SARS-CoV-2 infection. Each CDR3 protein gets one entry after TCRdb re-called the 5' RACE reads with MiXCR. The data contain about 35,000 distinct CDR3 sequences, roughly 6% of them seen just once; the ten biggest clones take up roughly 4%. Source: whole blood, taken at baseline. These TCRs come from an adult who was a healthcare worker with PCR-confirmed SARS-CoV-2 infection or an uninfected control (not recorded which). Each CDR3 is given with its conserved first and last residue. Each record gives: V gene, clone size, D gene, J gene, CDR3 length, CDR3 DNA, CDR3 protein. The D gene is left open where the match is weak. Clone size is not always given. Where it is, it says once, few, many or a class for expanded clones.

v_call: TRBV7-9; clone_size: many; d_call: -; j_call: TRBJ2-1; cdr3_length: 16; cdr3_nt: TGTGCCAGCAGCCCCTCCGGGACTTACTCCTACAATGAGCAGTTCTTC; cdr3_aa: CASSPSGTYSYNEQFF
v_call: TRBV6-2/TRBV6-3; clone_size: few; d_call: -; j_call: TRBJ1-1; cdr3_length: 12; cdr3_nt: TGTGCCAGCAGTTACTCTGGGTTGGCAGCTTTCTTT; cdr3_aa: CASSYSGLAAFF
v_call: TRBV5-1; clone_size: few; d_call: TRBD1; j_call: TRBJ2-7; cdr3_length: 15; cdr3_nt: TGCGCCAGCAGCTTGACCGGGACAGCAGCCTACGAGCAGTACTTC; cdr3_aa: CASSLTGTAAYEQYF
v_call: TRBV19; clone_size: many; d_call: -; j_call: TRBJ1-6; cdr3_length: 13; cdr3_nt: TGTGCCAGTAGCCAAGAGGGGAATTCACCCCTCCACTTT; cdr3_aa: CASSQEGNSPLHF
v_call: TRBV5-1; clone_size: many; d_call: -; j_call: TRBJ1-6; cdr3_length: 14; cdr3_nt: TGCGCCAGCAGTTACGGAGGAGGGAATTCACCCCTCCACTTT; cdr3_aa: CASSYGGGNSPLHF
v_call: TRBV15; clone_size: many; d_call: -; j_call: TRBJ2-7; cdr3_length: 15; cdr3_nt: TGTGCCACCAGCAGGGACCCGGGGTTCTCCTACGAGCAGTACTTC; cdr3_aa: CATSRDPGFSYEQYF
v_call: TRBV20-1; clone_size: few; d_call: -; j_call: TRBJ2-7; cdr3_length: 14; cdr3_nt: TGCAGTGCGGATAAGGTGCCCTCCAGAGGCGAGCAGTACTTC; cdr3_aa: CSADKVPSRGEQYF
v_call: TRBV9; clone_size: many; d_call: -; j_call: TRBJ2-7; cdr3_length: 15; cdr3_nt: TGTGCCAGCAGCGGGGGATCAGGTTCTCCCTACGAGCAGTACTTC; cdr3_aa: CASSGGSGSPYEQYF
v_call: TRBV20-1; clone_size: -; d_call: -; j_call: TRBJ2-2; cdr3_length: 15; cdr3_nt: TGCAGTGCTAGAGATGTAGACACGAACACCGGGGAGCTGTTTTTT; cdr3_aa: CSARDVDTNTGELFF
v_call: TRBV11-3; clone_size: many; d_call: TRBD2; j_call: TRBJ2-5; cdr3_length: 17; cdr3_nt: TGTGCCAGCAGCTTAAGGGCTAGCGGGTACTTGCAAGAGACCCAGTACTTC; cdr3_aa: CASSLRASGYLQETQYF
v_call: TRBV3-1; clone_size: many; d_call: TRBD2; j_call: TRBJ2-3; cdr3_length: 17; cdr3_nt: TGTGCCAGCAGCCAAGATCCTAGCGGGGGGGCAGAGGATACGCAGTATTTT; cdr3_aa: CASSQDPSGGAEDTQYF
v_call: TRBV10-3; clone_size: -; d_call: TRBD1; j_call: TRBJ1-2; cdr3_length: 14; cdr3_nt: TGTGCCACGGGACAGGGGTTGGAACGCTATGGCTACACCTTC; cdr3_aa: CATGQGLERYGYTF
v_call: TRBV2; clone_size: many; d_call: TRBD1; j_call: TRBJ1-1; cdr3_length: 14; cdr3_nt: TGTGCCAGCAGATCGGGACAGCTAAACACTGAAGCTTTCTTT; cdr3_aa: CASRSGQLNTEAFF
v_call: TRBV5-4; clone_size: -; d_call: TRBD1; j_call: TRBJ1-1; cdr3_length: 14; cdr3_nt: TGTGCCAGCAGCGCTGGGGACAGAGACACTGAAGCTTTCTTT; cdr3_aa: CASSAGDRDTEAFF
v_call: TRBV5-1; clone_size: -; d_call: -; j_call: TRBJ2-3; cdr3_length: 16; cdr3_nt: TGCGCCAGCAGCCCCCGGGACGCGCCCTCGGGTGATACGCAGTATTTT; cdr3_aa: CASSPRDAPSGDTQYF
v_call: TRBV7-9; clone_size: -; d_call: TRBD2; j_call: TRBJ2-1; cdr3_length: 16; cdr3_nt: TGTACCAGCAGCACGTTAGCGGGAGTAGACTACAATGAGCAGTTCTTC; cdr3_aa: CTSSTLAGVDYNEQFF
v_call: TRBV27; clone_size: many; d_call: -; j_call: TRBJ2-1; cdr3_length: 15; cdr3_nt: TGTGCCAGCAGTTTATTCCAGCCCCGATACAATGAGCAGTTCTTC; cdr3_aa: CASSLFQPRYNEQFF
v_call: TRBV20-1; clone_size: -; d_call: -; j_call: TRBJ2-7; cdr3_length: 16; cdr3_nt: TGCAGTGCTAGAGTGGCCCGCAGGGTCCCCTCCTACGAGCAGTACTTC; cdr3_aa: CSARVARRVPSYEQYF
v_call: TRBV3-1; clone_size: many; d_call: TRBD2; j_call: TRBJ2-1; cdr3_length: 15; cdr3_nt: TGTGCCAGCAGCCAAGGTAGCGGGGTGGCAGGTGAGCAGTTCTTC; cdr3_aa: CASSQGSGVAGEQFF
v_call: TRBV12-3/TRBV12-4; clone_size: many; d_call: -; j_call: TRBJ2-5; cdr3_length: 15; cdr3_nt: TGTGCCAGCACCCATGGCCGGGTGCTCCAAGAGACCCAGTACTTC; cdr3_aa: CASTHGRVLQETQYF
v_call: TRBV24-1; clone_size: few; d_call: TRBD2; j_call: TRBJ2-3; cdr3_length: 17; cdr3_nt: TGTGCCACCAGCCCGGGACTAGCGGGAGTTTTGGGAAATACGCAGTATTTT; cdr3_aa: CATSPGLAGVLGNTQYF
v_call: TRBV7-2; clone_size: many; d_call: -; j_call: TRBJ2-7; cdr3_length: 10; cdr3_nt: TGTGCCAGCAGCTTCTACGAGCAGTACTTC; cdr3_aa: CASSFYEQYF
v_call: TRBV7-6; clone_size: many; d_call: -; j_call: TRBJ2-2; cdr3_length: 12; cdr3_nt: TGTGCCAGCAGCCCGCGTCCCGGGGAGCTGTTTTTT; cdr3_aa: CASSPRPGELFF
v_call: TRBV24-1; clone_size: few; d_call: -; j_call: TRBJ1-1; cdr3_length: 12; cdr3_nt: TGTGCCACCAGTGATGGGGTGGGGAACGCTTTCTTT; cdr3_aa: CATSDGVGNAFF
v_call: TRBV30; clone_size: many; d_call: -; j_call: TRBJ2-3; cdr3_length: 13; cdr3_nt: TGTGCCTGGAGTTTAGGTGGGGGAGATACGCAGTATTTT; cdr3_aa: CAWSLGGGDTQYF
v_call: TRBV6-5; clone_size: many; d_call: -; j_call: TRBJ1-1; cdr3_length: 12; cdr3_nt: TGTGCCAGCAATTCTATCGACAGTGAAGCTTTCTTT; cdr3_aa: CASNSIDSEAFF
v_call: TRBV5-4; clone_size: -; d_call: TRBD2; j_call: TRBJ2-5; cdr3_length: 14; cdr3_nt: TGTGCCAGCAGCAGCGGGGGGGCCCAAGAGACCCAGTACTTC; cdr3_aa: CASSSGGAQETQYF
v_call: TRBV5-6; clone_size: many; d_call: -; j_call: TRBJ1-2; cdr3_length: 13; cdr3_nt: TGTGCCAGCAGCTTGCCGGGAAACTATGGCTACACCTTC; cdr3_aa: CASSLPGNYGYTF
v_call: TRBV18; clone_size: many; d_call: TRBD1; j_call: TRBJ2-1; cdr3_length: 17; cdr3_nt: TGTGCCAGCTCAGGACTCCGGGACAGGGAATTTGTCAATGAGCAGTTCTTC; cdr3_aa: CASSGLRDREFVNEQFF
v_call: TRBV12-3/TRBV12-4; clone_size: many; d_call: -; j_call: TRBJ1-1; cdr3_length: 13; cdr3_nt: TGTGCCAGCAGGCGACAGCTGAACACTGAAGCTTTCTTT; cdr3_aa: CASRRQLNTEAFF